This TCR beta chain comes out of a study of T cell responses to AZD1222 COVID-19 vaccine. The wider study: Analysis merged second doses at about 4 or about 12 weeks.

V lost 1 base and J 4 bases, leaving 10 bases between the germline ends. CDR1 KGHSH and CDR2 LQKENI come from the germline V gene. The CDR3 has 15 amino acids. Measured with immunoSEQ multiplex PCR; TCRdb has only the in-frame clones, and not every one. This table has 82,000 or so clones, 90% appearing once. This chain connects TRBV18 to TRBJ2-2; D unclear. This clonotype was obtained from an adult in good health. The specimen comprised peripheral blood, sampled on day 0 of AZD1222 vaccination. CDR3 DNA: TGTGCCAGCTCACCACGGCCTGACGGCACCGGGGAGCTGTTTTTT. This translates into CASSPRPDGTGELFF.